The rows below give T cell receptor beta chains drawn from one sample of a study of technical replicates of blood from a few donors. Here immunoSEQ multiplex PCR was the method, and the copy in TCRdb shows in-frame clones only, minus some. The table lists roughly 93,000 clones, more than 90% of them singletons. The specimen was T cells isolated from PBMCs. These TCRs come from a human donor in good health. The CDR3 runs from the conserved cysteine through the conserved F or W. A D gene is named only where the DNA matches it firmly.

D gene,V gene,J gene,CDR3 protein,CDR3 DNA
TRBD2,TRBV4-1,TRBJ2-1,CASSSFLLAGEEFGQFF,TGCGCCAGCAGTAGCTTTTTACTAGCGGGAGAAGAGTTCGGGCAGTTCTTC
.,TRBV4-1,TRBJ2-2,CASRDSENTGELFF,TGCGCCAGCAGAGATTCAGAGAACACCGGGGAGCTGTTTTTT
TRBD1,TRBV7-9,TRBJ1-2,CASSQGTGDYGYTF,TGTGCCAGCAGCCAAGGGACAGGGGACTATGGCTACACCTTC
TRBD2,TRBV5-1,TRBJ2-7,CASSLAGGTTQPEQYF,TGCGCCAGCAGCTTGGCCGGCGGGACTACCCAACCTGAGCAGTACTTC
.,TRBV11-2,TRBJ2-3,CASSVGDPSTDTQYF,TGTGCCAGCAGCGTGGGAGATCCTAGCACAGATACGCAGTATTTT
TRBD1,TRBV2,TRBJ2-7,CASSWGQGFSYEQYF,TGTGCCAGCAGTTGGGGACAGGGGTTCTCCTACGAGCAGTACTTC
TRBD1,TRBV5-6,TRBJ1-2,CASSQDRDVITF,TGTGCCAGCAGCCAGGACAGGGATGTGATCACCTTC
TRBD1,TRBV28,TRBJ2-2,CASSSGGDTGELFF,TGTGCCAGCAGTTCAGGGGGAGACACCGGGGAGCTGTTTTTT
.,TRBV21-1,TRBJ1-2,CAIHQTGNYGYTF,TGTGCCATCCACCAGACGGGTAACTATGGCTACACCTTC
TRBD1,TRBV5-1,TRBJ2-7,CASSLPGRGYEQYF,TGCGCCAGCAGCTTGCCGGGCAGGGGGTACGAGCAGTACTTC
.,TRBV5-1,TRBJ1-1,CASSLGEGEAFF,TGCGCCAGCAGCTTGGGGGAGGGAGAAGCTTTCTTT
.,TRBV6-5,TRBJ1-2,CASSYSGTSDYGYTF,TGTGCCAGCAGTTACTCTGGCACGAGCGACTATGGCTACACCTTC
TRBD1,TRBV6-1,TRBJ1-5,CASSLTGADQPQHF,TGTGCCAGCAGTTTGACAGGGGCGGATCAGCCCCAGCATTTT
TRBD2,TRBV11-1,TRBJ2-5,CASSRIGTSGIPLQETQYF,TGTGCCAGCAGCCGAATAGGGACTAGCGGGATTCCCCTTCAAGAGACCCAGTACTTC
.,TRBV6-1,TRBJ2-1,CASKGDAYNEQFF,TGTGCCAGCAAAGGGGATGCCTACAATGAGCAGTTCTTC
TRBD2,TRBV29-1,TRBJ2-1,CSVEFPGGTYNEQFF,TGCAGCGTTGAATTTCCGGGGGGGACGTACAATGAGCAGTTCTTC
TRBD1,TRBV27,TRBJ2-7,CASRSTGTGSYEQYF,TGTGCCAGCAGAAGTACCGGGACAGGGTCCTACGAGCAGTACTTC